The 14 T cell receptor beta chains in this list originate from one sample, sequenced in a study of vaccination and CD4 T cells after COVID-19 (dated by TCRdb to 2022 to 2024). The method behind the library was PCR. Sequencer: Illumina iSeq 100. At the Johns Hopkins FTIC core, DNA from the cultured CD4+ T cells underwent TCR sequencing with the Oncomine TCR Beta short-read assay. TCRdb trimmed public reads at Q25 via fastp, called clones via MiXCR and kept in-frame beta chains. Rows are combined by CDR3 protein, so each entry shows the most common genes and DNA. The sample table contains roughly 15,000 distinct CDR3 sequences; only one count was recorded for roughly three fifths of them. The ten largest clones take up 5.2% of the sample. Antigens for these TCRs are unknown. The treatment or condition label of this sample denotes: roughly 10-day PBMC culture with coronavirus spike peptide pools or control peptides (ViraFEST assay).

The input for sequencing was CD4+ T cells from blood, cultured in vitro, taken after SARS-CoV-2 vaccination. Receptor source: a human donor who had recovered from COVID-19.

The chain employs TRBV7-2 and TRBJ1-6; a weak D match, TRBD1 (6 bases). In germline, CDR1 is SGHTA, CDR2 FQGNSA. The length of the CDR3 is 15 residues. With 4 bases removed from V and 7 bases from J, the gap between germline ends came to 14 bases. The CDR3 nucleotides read TGTGCCAGCAGCTCCGAGGGGCAGGGGAATTCACCCCTCCACTTT. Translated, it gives CASSSEGQGNSPLHF. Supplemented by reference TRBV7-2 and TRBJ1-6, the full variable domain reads GAGVSQSPSNKVTEKGKDVELRCDPISGHTALYWYRQSLGQGLEFLIYFQGNSAPDKSGLPSDRFSAERTGGSVSTLTIQRTQQEDSAVYLCASSSEGQGNSPLHFGNGTRLTVT.

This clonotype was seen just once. The CDR3 DNA reads TGTGCCAGCAGCCCGCCGACTAGCCCAATCGACAATGAGCAGTTCTTC. Amino acid sequence: CASSPPTSPIDNEQFF. The rearrangement links TRBV7-2 to TRBJ2-1, with TRBD2 identical over 7 bases. The CDR3 loop spans 16 amino acids. Per the germline V gene, CDR1 is SGHTA and CDR2 is FQGNSA. V trimming: 5 bases; J trimming: 5 bases; junction bases outside the gene matches: 12.

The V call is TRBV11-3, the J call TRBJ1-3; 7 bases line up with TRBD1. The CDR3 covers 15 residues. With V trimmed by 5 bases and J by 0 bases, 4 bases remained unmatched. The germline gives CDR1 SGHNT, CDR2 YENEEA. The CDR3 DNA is TGTGCCAGCAGCCCTGGGACAGCCTCTGGAAACACCATATATTTT. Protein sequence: CASSPGTASGNTIYF.

CDR3 sequence: CASLRGIEAFF. The CDR3 coding sequence is TGTGCCAGCTTAAGGGGGATTGAAGCTTTCTTT. The chain joins TRBV6-1 to TRBJ1-1; D possibly corresponds to TRBD1 (6 bases). V lost 8 bases and J 7 bases, leaving 11 bases between the germline ends. CDR1 and CDR2 from the germline V gene are MNHNS and SASEGT. The CDR3 is 11 residues long.

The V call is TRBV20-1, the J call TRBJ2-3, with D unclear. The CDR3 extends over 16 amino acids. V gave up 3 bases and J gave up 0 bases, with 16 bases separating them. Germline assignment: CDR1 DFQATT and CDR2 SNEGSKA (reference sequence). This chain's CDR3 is CSASSERGRSTDTQYF. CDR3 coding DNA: TGCAGTGCTAGTTCAGAGAGAGGCAGGAGCACAGATACGCAGTATTTT.

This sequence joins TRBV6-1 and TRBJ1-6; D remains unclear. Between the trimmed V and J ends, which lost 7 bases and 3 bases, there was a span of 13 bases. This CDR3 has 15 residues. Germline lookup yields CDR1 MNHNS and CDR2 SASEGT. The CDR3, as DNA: TGTGCCAGCAACCCTACCGCAGGCTATAATTCACCCCTCCACTTT. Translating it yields CASNPTAGYNSPLHF.

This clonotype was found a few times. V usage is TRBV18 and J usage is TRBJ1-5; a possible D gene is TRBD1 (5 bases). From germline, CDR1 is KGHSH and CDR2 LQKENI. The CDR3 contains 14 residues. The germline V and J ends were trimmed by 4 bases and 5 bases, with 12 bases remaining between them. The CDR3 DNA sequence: TGTGCCAGCTCACGGGGCAGGCTCGATCAGCCCCAGCATTTT. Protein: CASSRGRLDQPQHF.

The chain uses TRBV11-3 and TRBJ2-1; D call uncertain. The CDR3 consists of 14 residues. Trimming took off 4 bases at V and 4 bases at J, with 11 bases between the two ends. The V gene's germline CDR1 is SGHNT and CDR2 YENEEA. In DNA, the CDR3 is TGTGCCAGCAGCTCGGATACCCAGTACAATGAGCAGTTCTTC. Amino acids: CASSSDTQYNEQFF.

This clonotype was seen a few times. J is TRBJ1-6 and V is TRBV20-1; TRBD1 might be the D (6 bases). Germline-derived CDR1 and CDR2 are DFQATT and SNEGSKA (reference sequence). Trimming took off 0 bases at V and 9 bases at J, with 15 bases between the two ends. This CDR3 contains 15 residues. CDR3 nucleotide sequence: TGCAGTGCTAGAGATCGCGGGGGGCAGAGTTCACCCCTCCACTTT. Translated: CSARDRGGQSSPLHF.

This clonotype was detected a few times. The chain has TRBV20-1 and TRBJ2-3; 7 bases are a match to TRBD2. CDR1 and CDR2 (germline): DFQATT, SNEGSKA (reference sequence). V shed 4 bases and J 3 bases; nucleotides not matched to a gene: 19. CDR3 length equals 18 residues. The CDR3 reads CSANQGWGREGITDTQYF. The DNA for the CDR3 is TGCAGTGCTAACCAAGGCTGGGGGAGGGAGGGAATAACAGATACGCAGTATTTT.

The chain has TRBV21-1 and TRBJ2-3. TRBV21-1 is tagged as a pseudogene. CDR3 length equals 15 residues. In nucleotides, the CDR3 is TGTGCCAGCAGCAAAGAAGGGAAGCGCACAGATACGCAGTATTTT. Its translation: CASSKEGKRTDTQYF.

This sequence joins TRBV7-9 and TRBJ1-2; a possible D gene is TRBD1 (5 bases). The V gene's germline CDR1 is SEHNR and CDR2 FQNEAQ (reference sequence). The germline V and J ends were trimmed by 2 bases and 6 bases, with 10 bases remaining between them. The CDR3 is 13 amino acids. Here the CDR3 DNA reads TGTGCCAGCAGCTTAATGGGGCTGGATGGCTACACCTTC. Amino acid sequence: CASSLMGLDGYTF.

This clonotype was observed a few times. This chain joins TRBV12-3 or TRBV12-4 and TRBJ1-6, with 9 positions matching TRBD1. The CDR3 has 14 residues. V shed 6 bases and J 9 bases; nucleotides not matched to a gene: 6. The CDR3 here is CASSPDRGSSPLHF. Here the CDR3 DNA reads TGTGCCAGCAGCCCCGACAGGGGGAGTTCACCCCTCCACTTT.

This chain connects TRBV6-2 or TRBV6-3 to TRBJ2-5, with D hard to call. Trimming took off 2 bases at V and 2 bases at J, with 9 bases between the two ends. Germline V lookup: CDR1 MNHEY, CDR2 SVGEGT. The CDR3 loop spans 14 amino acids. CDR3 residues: CASSYGSEQETQYF. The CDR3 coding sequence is TGTGCCAGCAGTTACGGTTCCGAACAAGAGACCCAGTACTTC.